This TCR beta chain was sequenced for a study of CD8+ T cells in alopecia areata. Study information: The drug, oral tofacitinib, was given to treated patients at 5 to 10 mg twice daily. Whole-study findings and limits: Tofacitinib delivered significant drops in scalp clonality and in expanded CD8+ clones among the top 100. Association of baseline CD8+ expansion with response is uncertain owing to one nonresponder.

Regarding this clone: Its antigen is unknown.

The sequencing template was cDNA reverse transcribed from extracted RNA. Clones were sequenced by immunoSEQ multiplex PCR, and TCRdb holds only the in-frame ones, with some missing. The sample lists hundreds of thousands of clones, 58% seen once, with 1.8% in the top ten. In germline, CDR1 is SNHLY, CDR2 FYNNEI. The CDR3 loop spans 14 amino acids. Trimming removed 4 bases from V and 5 bases from J, with 14 bases in between. Treatment: oral pan-JAK inhibitor, 5-10 mg twice daily. CD4+ and CD8+ T cells were sorted from PBMCs stained for CD3, CD4 and CD8. The chain carries TRBV2 and TRBJ2-5; D possibly uses TRBD1 or TRBD2 (6 bases each). This specimen was CD4+ T cells sorted from blood, taken at week 24, from a patient treated with tofacitinib. This receptor was identified in a human donor with alopecia areata. DNA for the CDR3: TGTGCCAGCAGTGTAGGAGGGGGTGCGGAGACCCAGTACTTC. As protein: CASSVGGGAETQYF.